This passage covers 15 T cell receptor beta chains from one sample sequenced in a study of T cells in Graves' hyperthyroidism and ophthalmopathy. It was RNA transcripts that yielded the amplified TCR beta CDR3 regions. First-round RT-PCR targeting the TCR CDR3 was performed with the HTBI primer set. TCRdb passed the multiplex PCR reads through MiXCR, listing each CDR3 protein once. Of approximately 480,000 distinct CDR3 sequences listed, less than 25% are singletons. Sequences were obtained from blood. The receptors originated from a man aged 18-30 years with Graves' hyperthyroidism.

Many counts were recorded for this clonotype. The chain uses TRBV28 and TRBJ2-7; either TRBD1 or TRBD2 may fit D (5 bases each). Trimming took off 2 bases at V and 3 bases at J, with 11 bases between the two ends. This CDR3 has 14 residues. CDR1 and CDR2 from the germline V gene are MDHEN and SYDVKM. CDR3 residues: CASSLQGEGYEQYF. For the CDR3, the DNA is TGTGCCAGCAGTTTACAGGGTGAGGGCTACGAGCAGTACTTC.

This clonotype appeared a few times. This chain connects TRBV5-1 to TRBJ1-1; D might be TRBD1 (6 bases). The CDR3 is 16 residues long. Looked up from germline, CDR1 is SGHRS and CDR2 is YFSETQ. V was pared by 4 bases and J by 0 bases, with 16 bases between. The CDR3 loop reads CASSPGVLALNTEAFF. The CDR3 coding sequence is TGCGCCAGCAGCCCAGGGGTCCTTGCACTGAACACTGAAGCTTTCTTT.

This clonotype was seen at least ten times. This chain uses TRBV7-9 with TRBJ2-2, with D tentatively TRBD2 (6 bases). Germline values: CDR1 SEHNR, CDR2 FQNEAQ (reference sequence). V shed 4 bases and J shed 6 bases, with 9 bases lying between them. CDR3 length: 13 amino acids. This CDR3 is CASSSGDAGELFF. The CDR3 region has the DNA TGTGCCAGCAGCTCGGGGGACGCCGGGGAGCTGTTTTTT.

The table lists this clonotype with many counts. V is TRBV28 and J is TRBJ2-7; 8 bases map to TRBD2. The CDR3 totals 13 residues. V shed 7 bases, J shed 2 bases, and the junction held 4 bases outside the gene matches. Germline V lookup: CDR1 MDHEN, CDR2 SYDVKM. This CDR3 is CASTGGGPYEQYF. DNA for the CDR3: TGTGCCAGCACGGGCGGGGGGCCCTACGAGCAGTACTTC.

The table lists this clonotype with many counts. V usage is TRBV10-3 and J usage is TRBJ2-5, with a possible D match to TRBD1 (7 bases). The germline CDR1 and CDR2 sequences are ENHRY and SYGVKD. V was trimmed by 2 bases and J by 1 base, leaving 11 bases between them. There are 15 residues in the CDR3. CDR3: CAISEPGDSQETQYF. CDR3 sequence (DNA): TGTGCCATCAGTGAGCCGGGGGACAGCCAAGAGACCCAGTACTTC.

DNA for the CDR3: TGTGCCAGCAGTCCCTTTGACAGGGGTGCTTTCTTT. Its protein is CASSPFDRGAFF. The chain couples TRBV12-3 or TRBV12-4 to TRBJ1-1; 8 bases map to TRBD1. This CDR3 contains 12 residues. V lost 5 bases to trimming and J lost 11 bases; unmatched junction nucleotides: 7.

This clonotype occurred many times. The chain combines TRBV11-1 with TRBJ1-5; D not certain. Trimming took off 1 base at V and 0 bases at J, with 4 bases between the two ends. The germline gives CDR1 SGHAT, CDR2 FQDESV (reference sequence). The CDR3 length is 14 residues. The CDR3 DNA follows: TGTGCCAGCAGCTTAGATGTTAGCAATCAGCCCCAGCATTTT. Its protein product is CASSLDVSNQPQHF.

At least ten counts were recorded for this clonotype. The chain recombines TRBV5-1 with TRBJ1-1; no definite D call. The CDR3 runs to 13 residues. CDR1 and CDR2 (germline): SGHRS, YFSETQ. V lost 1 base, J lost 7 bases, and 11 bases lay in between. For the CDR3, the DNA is TGCGCCAGCAGCTTGCGAAGGAGCGGTGAAGCTTTCTTT. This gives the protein CASSLRRSGEAFF.

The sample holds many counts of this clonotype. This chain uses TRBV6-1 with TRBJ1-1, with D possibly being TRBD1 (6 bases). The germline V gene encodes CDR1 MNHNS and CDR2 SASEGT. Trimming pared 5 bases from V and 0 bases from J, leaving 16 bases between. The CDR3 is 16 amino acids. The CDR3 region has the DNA TGTGCCAGCAGTCCCGAGGGGGGACTGATGAACACTGAAGCTTTCTTT. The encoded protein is CASSPEGGLMNTEAFF.

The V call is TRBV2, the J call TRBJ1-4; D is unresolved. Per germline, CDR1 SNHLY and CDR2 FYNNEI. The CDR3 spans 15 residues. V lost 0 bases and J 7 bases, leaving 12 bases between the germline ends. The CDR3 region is CASSEARGVGEKLFF. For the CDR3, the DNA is TGTGCCAGCAGTGAAGCCCGGGGAGTCGGTGAAAAACTGTTTTTT.

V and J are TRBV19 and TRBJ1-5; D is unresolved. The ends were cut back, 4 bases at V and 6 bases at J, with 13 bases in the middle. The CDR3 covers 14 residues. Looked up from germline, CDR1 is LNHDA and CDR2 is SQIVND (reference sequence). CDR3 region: CASSNLRVGQPQHF. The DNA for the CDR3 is TGTGCCAGTAGTAATTTAAGGGTAGGTCAGCCCCAGCATTTT. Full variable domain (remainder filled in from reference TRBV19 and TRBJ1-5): DGGITQSPKYLFRKEGQNVTLSCEQNLNHDAMYWYRQDPGQGLRLIYYSQIVNDFQKGDIAEGYSVSREKKESFPLTVTSAQKNPTAFYLCASSNLRVGQPQHFGDGTRLSIL.

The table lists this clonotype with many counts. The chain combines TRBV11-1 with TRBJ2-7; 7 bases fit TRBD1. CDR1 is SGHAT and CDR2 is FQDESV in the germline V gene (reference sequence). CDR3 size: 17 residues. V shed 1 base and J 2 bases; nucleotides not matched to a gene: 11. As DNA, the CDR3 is TGTGCCAGCAGCTTAGTATTAAGACAGGGCTTCCCCTACGAGCAGTACTTC. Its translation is CASSLVLRQGFPYEQYF.

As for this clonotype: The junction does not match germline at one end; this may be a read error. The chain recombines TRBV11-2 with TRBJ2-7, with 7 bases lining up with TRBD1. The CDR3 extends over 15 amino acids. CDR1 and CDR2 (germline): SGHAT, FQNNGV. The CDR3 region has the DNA TGTGCCAGCAGCTTAGTCAGGGGGAGCTCCTACGAGCAGTGCTTC. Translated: CASSLVRGSSYEQCF.

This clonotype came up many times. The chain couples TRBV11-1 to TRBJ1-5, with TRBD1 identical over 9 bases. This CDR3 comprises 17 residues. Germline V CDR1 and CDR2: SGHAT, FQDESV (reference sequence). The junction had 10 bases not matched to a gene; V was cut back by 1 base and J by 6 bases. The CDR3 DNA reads TGTGCCAGCAGCTTAGGGGCCGGTGGACAGGGGAGTCAGCCCCAGCATTTT. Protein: CASSLGAGGQGSQPQHF.

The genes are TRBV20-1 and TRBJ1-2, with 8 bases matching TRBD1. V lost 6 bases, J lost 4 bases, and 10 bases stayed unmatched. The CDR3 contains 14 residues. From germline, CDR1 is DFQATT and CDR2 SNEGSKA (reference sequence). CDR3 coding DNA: TGCAGTGCGGATTCTGGACAGGGCCTCTATGGCTACACCTTC. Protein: CSADSGQGLYGYTF.